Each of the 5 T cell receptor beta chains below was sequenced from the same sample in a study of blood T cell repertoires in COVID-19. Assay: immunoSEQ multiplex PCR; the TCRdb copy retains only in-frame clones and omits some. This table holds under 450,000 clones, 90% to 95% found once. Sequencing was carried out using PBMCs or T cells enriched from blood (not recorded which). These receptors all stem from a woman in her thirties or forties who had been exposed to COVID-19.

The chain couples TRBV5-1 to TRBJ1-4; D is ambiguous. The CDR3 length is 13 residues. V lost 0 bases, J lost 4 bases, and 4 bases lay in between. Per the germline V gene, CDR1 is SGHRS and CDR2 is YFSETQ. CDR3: CASSLVGNEKLFF. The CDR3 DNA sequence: TGCGCCAGCAGCTTGGTCGGTAATGAAAAACTGTTTTTT.

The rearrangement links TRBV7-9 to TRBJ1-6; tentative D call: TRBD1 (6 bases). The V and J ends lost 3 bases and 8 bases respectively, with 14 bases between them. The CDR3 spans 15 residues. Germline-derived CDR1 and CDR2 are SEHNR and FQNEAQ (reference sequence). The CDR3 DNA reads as TGTGCCAGCAGCTTCAAGCCGGGACAAGATTCACCCCTCCACTTT. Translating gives CASSFKPGQDSPLHF.

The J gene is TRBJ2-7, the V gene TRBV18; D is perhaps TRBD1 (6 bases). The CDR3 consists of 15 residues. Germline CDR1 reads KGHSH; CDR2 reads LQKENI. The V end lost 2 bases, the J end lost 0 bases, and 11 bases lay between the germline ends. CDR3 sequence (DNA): TGTGCCAGCTCACCAGGGCAGGGGAGCTCCTACGAGCAGTACTTC. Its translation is CASSPGQGSSYEQYF.

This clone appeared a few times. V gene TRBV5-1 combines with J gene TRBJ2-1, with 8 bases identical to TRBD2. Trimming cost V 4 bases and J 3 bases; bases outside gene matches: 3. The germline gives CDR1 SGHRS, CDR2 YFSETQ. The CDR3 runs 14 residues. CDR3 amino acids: CASSAGLDYNEQFF. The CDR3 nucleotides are TGCGCCAGCAGCGCGGGACTAGACTACAATGAGCAGTTCTTC.

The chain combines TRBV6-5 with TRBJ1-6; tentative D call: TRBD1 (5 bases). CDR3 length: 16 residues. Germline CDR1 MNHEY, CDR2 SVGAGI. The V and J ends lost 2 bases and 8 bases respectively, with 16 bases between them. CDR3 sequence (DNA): TGTGCCAGCAGTTACACGAGAGCGGCGGGGGATTCACCCCTCCACTTT. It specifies CASSYTRAAGDSPLHF.